This T cell receptor (beta chain) emerged from a study of control samples from healthy donors and cancer patients. The CDR3 loop spans 16 amino acids. Here immunoSEQ multiplex PCR was the method, and the copy in TCRdb shows in-frame clones only, minus some. In the table there are about 52,000 clones, 90% to 95% of which are singletons. The rearrangement joins TRBV12-2 to TRBJ1-5; the table calls TRBD1, which could not be checked here. TRBV12-2 is deemed a pseudogene. The sequence came from a man aged 30 to 45 in good health. The sequencing input was blood. CDR3 in amino acids: CASRLAHRGGDQPQHF. The CDR3 bases are TGTGCAAGTCGCTTAGCGCACAGGGGGGGGGATCAGCCCCAGCATTTT.